The 10 T cell receptor beta chains below were found in one sample sequenced in a study of regulatory T cells in long-lasting Graves disease. Indicated time point: newly diagnosed GD, antithyroid drugs for less than 3 months. Scientists built the TCR library using RNA that was extracted from PBMCs. Arm-PCR of CDR3 regions and iRepertoire HTBI primers were used to build TCR beta libraries. One entry per CDR3 protein, called by TCRdb with MiXCR from the multiplex PCR reads. The data show more than 400,000 distinct CDR3 sequences, roughly 17% seen once. This same sample was also part of a study on T cells in Graves' hyperthyroidism and ophthalmopathy.

This material consisted of peripheral blood mononuclear cells (PBMCs), taken at new diagnosis, from a patient treated with antithyroid drugs. The source of these receptors is a woman in her 30s with Graves disease.

This clonotype turned up a few times. The chain employs TRBV7-9 and TRBJ2-7; tentative D call: TRBD2 (6 bases). Trimming pared 7 bases from V and 3 bases from J, leaving 16 bases between. Germline V gene data show CDR1 as SEHNR and CDR2 as FQNEAQ (reference sequence). This CDR3 is 14 amino acids long. The CDR3 loop is CASISLSSGYEQYF. The DNA for the CDR3 is TGTGCCAGCATTTCCCTGAGTAGCGGCTACGAGCAGTACTTC.

This clonotype was counted between two and nine times. V and J are TRBV20-1 and TRBJ2-2; a weak D match, TRBD1 (5 bases). The ends were cut back, 2 bases at V and 3 bases at J, with 13 bases in the middle. Germline-derived CDR1 and CDR2 are DFQATT and SNEGSKA (reference sequence). The CDR3 is 15 residues long. The CDR3 nucleotides are TGCAGTGCTAGAAAGGACATCCTTTACACCGGGGAGCTGTTTTTT. Translating it yields CSARKDILYTGELFF.

This clonotype was seen ten or more times. V is TRBV10-3 and J is TRBJ2-7; D is unresolved. CDR3 length: 14 residues. V was clipped by 2 bases and J by 2 bases, with 10 bases between them. CDR1 and CDR2 from the germline V gene are ENHRY and SYGVKD. The CDR3 spells CAISEVQSAYEQYF. The CDR3 nucleotides read TGTGCCATCAGTGAGGTCCAGTCAGCCTACGAGCAGTACTTC.

This chain connects TRBV6-2 or TRBV6-3 to TRBJ2-1; no firm D call. The ends were cut back, 3 bases at V and 3 bases at J, with 9 bases in the middle. The CDR3 runs 14 residues. In germline, CDR1 is MNHEY, CDR2 SVGEGT. The CDR3 spells CASSYTDLYNEQFF. CDR3 DNA sequence: TGTGCCAGCAGTTATACGGACCTCTACAATGAGCAGTTCTTC.

The chain is built from TRBV12-3 or TRBV12-4 and TRBJ2-2; 7 nucleotides line up with TRBD1. V lost 10 bases and J lost 2; bases outside the gene matches: 4. The CDR3 length is 13 residues. The CDR3 spells CAIRQGNTGELFF. The CDR3 bases are TGTGCCATACGACAGGGTAACACCGGGGAGCTGTTTTTT.

CDR3 in amino acids: CASSLEDRNEKLFF. In DNA form, the CDR3 reads TGCGCCAGCAGCTTGGAGGACAGGAATGAAAAACTGTTTTTT. The rearrangement links TRBV5-1 to TRBJ1-4; TRBD1 agrees at 7 bases. The CDR3 totals 14 residues. V dropped 0 bases and J dropped 5; count of bases not matched to a gene: 1. Germline V gene sequence: CDR1 SGHRS, CDR2 YFSETQ.

This clonotype was seen repeatedly, ten times or more. V is TRBV7-3 and J is TRBJ2-1; no firm D call. The CDR3 totals 13 residues. Trimming pared 2 bases from V and 6 bases from J, leaving 8 bases between. Germline-derived CDR1 and CDR2 are SGHTA and FQGTGA. CDR3 nucleotides: TGTGCCAGCAGCTTATCGGGTTTCAATGAGCAGTTCTTC. It yields the protein CASSLSGFNEQFF.

The chain couples TRBV20-1 to TRBJ1-5; no definite D call. Trimming took 0 bases from V and 6 from J, leaving 6 bases between them. Per germline, CDR1 DFQATT and CDR2 SNEGSKA (reference sequence). This CDR3 has 12 residues. The chain's CDR3 is CSARDMGQPQHF. The DNA for the CDR3 is TGCAGTGCTAGAGATATGGGTCAGCCCCAGCATTTT.

This clonotype was seen more than once but under ten times. V usage is TRBV29-1 and J usage is TRBJ1-2; no definite D call. This CDR3 contains 12 residues. The germline CDR1 and CDR2 sequences are SQVTM and ANQGSEA. Trimming left V 7 bases short and J 2 bases short, with 11 bases between. CDR3 DNA: TGCAGCGCTTCCTGGCTAAACTATGGCTACACCTTC. It codes for CSASWLNYGYTF.

In this sample, this clonotype turned up many times. V is TRBV5-5 and J is TRBJ2-3; 10 bases are shared with TRBD1. This CDR3 has 15 amino acids. Looked up from germline, CDR1 is SGHKS and CDR2 is YYEKEE (reference sequence). Trimming removed 4 bases from V and 0 bases from J; junction bases left unmatched: 2. For the CDR3, the DNA is TGTGCCAGCAGCCGACAGGGGGCCAGCACAGATACGCAGTATTTT. Protein product: CASSRQGASTDTQYF.